The 8 T cell receptor beta chains listed next were all sequenced from one sample in a study of blood T cell repertoires in COVID-19. Produced via immunoSEQ multiplex PCR; TCRdb's table is partial and in-frame only. The table records about 230,000 clones, 80% to 90% of them present only once. Sequencing was performed on peripheral blood. The source is a woman between 40 and 55 years old who had recovered from COVID-19.

The chain is built from TRBV7-2 and TRBJ2-7, with a weak D call TRBD1 (6 bases). This CDR3 comprises 14 residues. Germline V gene sequence: CDR1 SGHTA, CDR2 FQGNSA. Trimming removed 5 bases from V and 2 bases from J, with 13 bases in between. The CDR3 nucleotides are TGTGCCAGCAGCCCTGACACAGGGCCCTACGAGCAGTACTTC. It encodes CASSPDTGPYEQYF.

This chain joins TRBV7-8 and TRBJ1-4; D unresolved. The CDR3 covers 13 residues. The germline gives CDR1 SGHVS, CDR2 FQNEAQ. V shed 1 base and J shed 6 bases, with 6 bases lying between them. CDR3 nucleotide sequence: TGTGCCAGCAGCTTAGGGGCAGATGAAAAACTGTTTTTT. This translates into CASSLGADEKLFF.

The chain combines TRBV2 with TRBJ1-5; D is uncertain. This CDR3 region has 16 residues. Germline V gene data show CDR1 as SNHLY and CDR2 as FYNNEI. The V gene lost 6 bases and the J gene lost 4 bases, with 19 bases spanning the gap. The CDR3 region is CASSQDGNRENQPQHF. DNA of the CDR3: TGTGCCAGCAGCCAGGACGGGAACCGCGAAAATCAGCCCCAGCATTTT.

This clone appeared once. The chain has TRBV16 and TRBJ1-2, with D possibly TRBD1 on 5 matching bases. The ends were cut back, 2 bases at V and 4 bases at J, with 5 bases in the middle. Germline-derived CDR1 and CDR2 are KGHSY and FQNENV. There are 12 residues in the CDR3. CDR3 in DNA: TGTGCCAGCAGCCAAGGGGCCTATGGCTACACCTTC. Translation: CASSQGAYGYTF.

The chain uses TRBV15 and TRBJ2-5; TRBD1 agrees at 8 bases. The trim removed 5 bases at V and 5 bases at J, leaving 10 bases unmatched. There are 15 residues in the CDR3. Germline V lookup: CDR1 LNHNV, CDR2 YYDKDF (reference sequence). CDR3 in amino acids: CATSSPDRAMETQYF. CDR3 bases: TGTGCCACCAGCTCACCGGACAGGGCTATGGAGACCCAGTACTTC.

This clone was recorded only once. Here the CDR3 reads CASSQQGLWQPQHF. CDR3 nucleotides: TGTGCCAGCAGTCAACAGGGTCTATGGCAGCCCCAGCATTTT. The gene calls are TRBV6-2 or TRBV6-3 and TRBJ1-5; a weak D match, TRBD1 (6 bases). The CDR3 sequence is 14 residues long. The germline V gene has CDR1 MNHEY and CDR2 SVGEGT. V gave up 5 bases and J gave up 7 bases, with 15 bases separating them.

This chain joins TRBV11-2 and TRBJ1-2, with 11 nucleotides matching TRBD1. After removal of 5 bases from V and 8 bases from J, the junction contained 10 bases not matched to a gene. The germline V gene encodes CDR1 SGHAT and CDR2 FQNNGV. CDR3 length: 15 amino acids. DNA of the CDR3: TGTGCCAGCAGCCGTAGCGGGGACAGGGGGAAAGGCTACACCTTC. Translation gives CASSRSGDRGKGYTF.

CDR3 sequence reads: CASSSTVNYGYTF. The CDR3 bases are TGTGCCAGCAGTTCTACAGTTAACTATGGCTACACCTTC. The rearrangement uses TRBV12-3 or TRBV12-4 and TRBJ1-2; D uncertain. V lost 4 bases and J lost 1, with 7 bases in between. The CDR3 has 13 amino acids.